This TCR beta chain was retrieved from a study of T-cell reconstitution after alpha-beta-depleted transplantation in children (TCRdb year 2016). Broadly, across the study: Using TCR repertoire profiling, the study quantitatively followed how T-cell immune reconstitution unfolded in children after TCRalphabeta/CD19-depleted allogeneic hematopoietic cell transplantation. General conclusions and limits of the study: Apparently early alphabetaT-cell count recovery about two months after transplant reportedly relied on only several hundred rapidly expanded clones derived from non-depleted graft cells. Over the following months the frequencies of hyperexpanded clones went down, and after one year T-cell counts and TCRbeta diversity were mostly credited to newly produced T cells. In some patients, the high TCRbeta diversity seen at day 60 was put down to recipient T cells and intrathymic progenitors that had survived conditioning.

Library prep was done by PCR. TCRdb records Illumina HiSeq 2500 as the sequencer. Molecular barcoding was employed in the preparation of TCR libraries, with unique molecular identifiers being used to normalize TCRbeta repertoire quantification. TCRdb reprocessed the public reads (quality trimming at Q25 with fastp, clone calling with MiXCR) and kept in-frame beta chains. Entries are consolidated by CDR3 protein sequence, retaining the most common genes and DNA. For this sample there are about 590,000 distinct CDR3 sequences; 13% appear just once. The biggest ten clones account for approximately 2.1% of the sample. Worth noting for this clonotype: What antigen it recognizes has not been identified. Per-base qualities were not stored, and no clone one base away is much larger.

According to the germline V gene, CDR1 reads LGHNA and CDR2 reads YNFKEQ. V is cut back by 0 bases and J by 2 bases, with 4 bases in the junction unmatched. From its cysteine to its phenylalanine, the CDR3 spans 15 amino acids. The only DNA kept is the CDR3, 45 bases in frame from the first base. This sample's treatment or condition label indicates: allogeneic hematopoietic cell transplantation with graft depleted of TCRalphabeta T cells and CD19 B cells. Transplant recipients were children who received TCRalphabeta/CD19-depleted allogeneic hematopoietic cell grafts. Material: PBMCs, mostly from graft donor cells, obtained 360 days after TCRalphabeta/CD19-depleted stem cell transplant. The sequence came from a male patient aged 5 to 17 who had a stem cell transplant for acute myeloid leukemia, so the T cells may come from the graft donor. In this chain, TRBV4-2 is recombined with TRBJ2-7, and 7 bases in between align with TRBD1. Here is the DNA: TGTGCCAGCAGCCAAGATTACGGGACAGCCTACGAGCAGTACTTC. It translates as CASSQDYGTAYEQYF.